A single sample gave rise to the 28 T cell receptor beta chains below, sequenced in a study of shared clonotypes between healthy human individuals. Sequencing was performed with immunoSEQ multiplex PCR; in TCRdb, only in-frame clones are kept and a portion is missing. Of 1.6 million or so clones in the sample, roughly 97% were seen once. Sequenced sample: naive CD4+ T cells sorted from blood. The subset was: CD45RA+ positively selected. The origin of the receptors is a young man in good health.

The V and J genes are TRBV5-4 and TRBJ2-3; TRBD2 aligns across 12 bases. V dropped 6 bases and J dropped 1; count of bases not matched to a gene: 6. The CDR3 has 16 residues. Germline CDR1 is SGHNT and CDR2 is YYREEE (reference sequence). The CDR3 is CASTRRLAGGTDTQYF. As DNA, the CDR3 is TGTGCCAGCACCAGAAGACTAGCGGGAGGCACAGATACGCAGTATTTT.

The rearrangement joins TRBV5-5 to TRBJ1-4; no firm D call. CDR3 length: 15 amino acids. The V end lost 4 bases, the J end lost 0 bases, and 10 bases lay between the germline ends. In germline, CDR1 is SGHKS, CDR2 YYEKEE (reference sequence). The CDR3 loop reads CASSPPGATNEKLFF. CDR3 sequence (DNA): TGTGCCAGCAGCCCTCCGGGTGCAACTAATGAAAAACTGTTTTTT. The complete variable domain, with remaining parts taken from reference TRBV5-5 and TRBJ1-4, reads DAGVTQSPTHLIKTRGQQVTLRCSPISGHKSVSWYQQVLGQGPQFIFQYYEKEERGRGNFPDRFSARQFPNYSSELNVNALLLGDSALYLCASSPPGATNEKLFFGSGTQLSVL.

The rearrangement links TRBV6-1 to TRBJ2-1; 13 nucleotides align to TRBD2. Germline values: CDR1 MNHNS, CDR2 SASEGT. V dropped 4 bases and J dropped 4; count of bases not matched to a gene: 13. CDR3 size: 19 residues. CDR3 sequence (DNA): TGTGCCAGCAGTGCGCAGCCGGGACTAGCGGGGCTGGTATACAATGAGCAGTTCTTC. Its translation: CASSAQPGLAGLVYNEQFF.

This clone was recorded a few times. CDR3 coding DNA: TGTGCCACCAAGAGCGGGAGTGGCTACAATGAGCAGTTCTTC. Translating it yields CATKSGSGYNEQFF. The chain carries TRBV28 and TRBJ2-1, with 8 bases aligning to TRBD2. J lost 3 bases, V lost 10 bases, and 8 bases had no gene match. This CDR3 spans 14 amino acids. Germline loops: CDR1 MDHEN, CDR2 SYDVKM.

This chain joins TRBV19 and TRBJ2-6; D gene unclear. CDR1 and CDR2 from the germline V gene are LNHDA and SQIVND (reference sequence). V dropped 7 bases and J dropped 4 bases, with 17 bases sitting between them. The CDR3 totals 16 residues. CDR3 nucleotide sequence: TGTGCCAGTAAAGAGTCTTCTGTGTCAGGGGCCAACGTCCTGACTTTC. Its protein product is CASKESSVSGANVLTF.

CDR3 in amino acids: CASSTRTSGRRDNEQFF. The CDR3 nucleotides are TGTGCCAGCAGCACTAGGACTAGCGGGAGGAGAGACAATGAGCAGTTCTTC. The chain employs TRBV7-6 and TRBJ2-1; 14 nucleotides agree with TRBD2. The CDR3 runs 17 residues. V gave up 5 bases and J gave up 5 bases; unmatched junction bases: 8. Germline CDR1 SGHVS, CDR2 FNYEAQ.

The rearrangement links TRBV29-1 to TRBJ2-7; D gene ambiguous. The ends were cut back, 0 bases at V and 5 bases at J, with 8 bases in the middle. CDR1 and CDR2 from the germline V gene are SQVTM and ANQGSEA. The CDR3 spans 12 residues. CDR3 nucleotides: TGCAGCGTTGAAGATTCGGCCGACGAGCAGTACTTC. Translation: CSVEDSADEQYF.

The chain has TRBV28 and TRBJ2-1, with D possibly called TRBD1 or TRBD2 (6 bases each). The CDR3 extends over 14 amino acids. The V gene lost 5 bases and the J gene lost 2 bases, with 10 bases spanning the gap. Germline CDR1 reads MDHEN; CDR2 reads SYDVKM. The CDR3 nucleotides are TGTGCCAGCAGTGAGGGGGGTCCCTACAATGAGCAGTTCTTC. This encodes CASSEGGPYNEQFF.

This rearrangement joins TRBV6-5 to TRBJ2-2; TRBD1 aligns across 7 bases. V trimming: 2 bases; J trimming: 4 bases; junction bases outside the gene matches: 7. The CDR3 consists of 16 residues. Germline CDR1 MNHEY, CDR2 SVGAGI. CDR3 sequence (DNA): TGTGCCAGCAGTTACCCCCGGGGACAGACCACCGGGGAGCTGTTTTTT. Translating it yields CASSYPRGQTTGELFF.

The chain uses TRBV28 and TRBJ2-1; D tentatively fits TRBD1 or TRBD2 (5 bases each). The CDR3 totals 16 residues. Germline loops: CDR1 MDHEN, CDR2 SYDVKM. Trimming removed 3 bases at V and 2 bases at J, with 14 bases between. Written as DNA, the CDR3 is TGTGCCAGCAGTTTTAATCGGGGCTTGCCCTACAATGAGCAGTTCTTC. This codes for CASSFNRGLPYNEQFF. Using reference TRBV28 and TRBJ2-1 for the parts outside the CDR3, the full variable domain is DVKVTQSSRYLVKRTGEKVFLECVQDMDHENMFWYRQDPGLGLRLIYFSYDVKMKEKGDIPEGYSVSREKKERFSLILESASTNQTSMYLCASSFNRGLPYNEQFFGPGTRLTVL.

This rearrangement joins TRBV6-1 to TRBJ2-7; 7 positions agree with TRBD1. CDR3 size: 13 residues. V lost 5 bases and J lost 5; bases outside the gene matches: 6. Germline V gene sequence: CDR1 MNHNS, CDR2 SASEGT. CDR3 loop: CASSTRQGDEQYF. The CDR3 DNA reads TGTGCCAGCAGTACCCGCCAGGGGGACGAGCAGTACTTC.

In its sample, this clone was seen once. This chain connects TRBV6-5 to TRBJ1-1; the D is unclear. Looked up from germline, CDR1 is MNHEY and CDR2 is SVGAGI. CDR3 length: 12 amino acids. Trimming shortened V by 5 bases and J by 10 bases, and 14 bases separated the two germline ends. The CDR3 spells CASSPPSGLAFF. In DNA form, the CDR3 reads TGTGCCAGCAGTCCCCCCAGTGGGCTAGCTTTCTTT.

The rearrangement links TRBV7-2 to TRBJ2-2, with 10 bases identical to TRBD2. The CDR3 sequence is 15 residues long. The J segment lost 6 bases and the V segment lost 2 bases, leaving 3 bases of the junction unmatched. Germline assignment: CDR1 SGHTA and CDR2 FQGNSA. The CDR3 DNA follows: TGTGCCAGCAGCTTATGGCTAGCGGGAGCCGGGGAGCTGTTTTTT. Residues: CASSLWLAGAGELFF.

As to this clone: The same CDR3 can be traced to other DNA sequences in this sample. The J gene is TRBJ2-1, the V gene TRBV5-1, with D perhaps TRBD2 (6 bases). The V end was cut by 0 bases, the J end by 3 bases, with 7 bases between. Germline V gene data show CDR1 as SGHRS and CDR2 as YFSETQ. The CDR3 runs to 14 residues. The CDR3, as DNA: TGCGCCAGCAGCTTGGGCGGGGACTACAATGAGCAGTTCTTC. Protein sequence: CASSLGGDYNEQFF.

The chain employs TRBV18 and TRBJ2-5, with unresolved D. Germline V gene sequence: CDR1 KGHSH, CDR2 LQKENI. V gave up 3 bases and J gave up 1 base, with 9 bases separating them. This CDR3 region has 14 residues. DNA for the CDR3: TGTGCCAGCTCACCGGTCAACGGCCAAGAGACCCAGTACTTC. Translation gives CASSPVNGQETQYF.

The chain joins TRBV9 to TRBJ2-1; D is perhaps TRBD1 (5 bases). Trimming took off 3 bases at V and 1 base at J, with 11 bases between the two ends. The germline V gene encodes CDR1 SGDLS and CDR2 YYNGEE. CDR3 length: 15 residues. The CDR3, as DNA: TGTGCCAGCAGCGGTTCAGGGTTTTCCTACAATGAGCAGTTCTTC. Its translation: CASSGSGFSYNEQFF.

The chain combines TRBV7-2 with TRBJ2-1; D is unclear. Trimming cost V 1 base and J 0 bases, with 4 bases left between them. This CDR3 has 14 residues. The V gene's germline CDR1 is SGHTA and CDR2 FQGNSA. CDR3 residues: CASSLGLSYNEQFF. CDR3 nucleotide sequence: TGTGCCAGCAGCTTAGGACTCTCCTACAATGAGCAGTTCTTC.

The rearrangement uses TRBV5-1 and TRBJ2-7, with 10 bases matching TRBD2. After removal of 3 bases from V and 5 bases from J, the junction contained 5 bases not matched to a gene. The CDR3 length is 14 residues. CDR1 and CDR2 from the germline V gene are SGHRS and YFSETQ. The CDR3 coding sequence is TGCGCCAGCAGCTGGGAACTAGCGGGGCACGAGCAGTACTTC. It encodes CASSWELAGHEQYF. Looking up the rest from reference TRBV5-1 and TRBJ2-7 gives the full variable domain: KAGVTQTPRYLIKTRGQQVTLSCSPISGHRSVSWYQQTPGQGLQFLFEYFSETQRNKGNFPGRFSGRQFSNSRSEMNVSTLELGDSALYLCASSWELAGHEQYFGPGTRLTVT.

This clone was counted once. The V call is TRBV25-1, the J call TRBJ1-3, with D maybe TRBD1 (5 bases). The ends were cut back, 8 bases at V and 7 bases at J, with 15 bases in the middle. Germline V gene data show CDR1 as MGHDK and CDR2 as SYGVNS. CDR3 length equals 13 residues. The CDR3: CASSESEGNTIYF. CDR3 DNA: TGTGCCAGCTCAGAATCTGAGGGGAACACCATATATTTT.

The rearrangement joins TRBV29-1 to TRBJ2-7; TRBD1 agrees at 8 bases. Germline V gives CDR1 SQVTM, CDR2 ANQGSEA. This CDR3 has 13 amino acids. Unmatched junction bases numbered 7, after V lost 4 bases and J lost 5 bases. The CDR3, as DNA: TGCAGCGTTGGGGCAGGGGGCGGGGACGAGCAGTACTTC. Amino acid sequence: CSVGAGGGDEQYF.

The V gene is TRBV15, the J gene TRBJ2-7; D uncertain. Trimming stripped 0 bases from V and 4 bases from J, with 16 bases between. CDR1 is LNHNV, CDR2 YYDKDF, per germline (reference sequence). This CDR3 is 16 amino acids long. This chain's CDR3 is CATSRDLGPSTYEQYF. In DNA, the CDR3 is TGTGCCACCAGCAGAGATCTTGGACCAAGCACATACGAGCAGTACTTC.

The chain carries TRBV18 and TRBJ2-1; D not certain. Germline V gives CDR1 KGHSH, CDR2 LQKENI. The CDR3 has 13 residues. Trimming removed 6 bases from V and 5 bases from J, with 11 bases in between. Here the CDR3 reads CASSDSEDNEQFF. As DNA, the CDR3 is TGTGCCAGCTCGGATTCCGAAGACAATGAGCAGTTCTTC.

Points on this clone: Other DNA sequences of this sample code for an identical CDR3. This sequence joins TRBV7-9 and TRBJ2-7; D possibly corresponds to TRBD2 (5 bases). The CDR3 is made up of 11 amino acids. V was clipped by 2 bases and J by 7 bases, with 6 bases between them. Germline lookup yields CDR1 SEHNR and CDR2 FQNEAQ (reference sequence). The CDR3 loop reads CASSLSGEQYF. In DNA, the CDR3 is TGTGCCAGCAGCTTATCGGGAGAGCAGTACTTC.

V usage is TRBV25-1 and J usage is TRBJ1-1; D is unclear. Germline loops: CDR1 MGHDK, CDR2 SYGVNS. The V end was cut by 9 bases, the J end by 0 bases, with 14 bases between. This CDR3 comprises 14 residues. The CDR3 reads CASAPRLMNTEAFF. CDR3 DNA: TGTGCCAGTGCCCCCAGGTTAATGAACACTGAAGCTTTCTTT.

The chain is built from TRBV11-2 and TRBJ2-2, with a weak D call TRBD1 (5 bases). The CDR3 has 12 amino acids. The germline V and J ends were trimmed by 6 bases and 5 bases, with 7 bases remaining between them. Germline V gene sequence: CDR1 SGHAT, CDR2 FQNNGV. CDR3 in amino acids: CASRPGTGELFF. The DNA for the CDR3 is TGTGCCAGCAGACCAGGGACCGGGGAGCTGTTTTTT.

V and J are TRBV28 and TRBJ2-2, with 7 bases fitting TRBD1. Trimming took 5 bases from V and 1 from J; bases not matched to a gene: 4. The V gene's germline CDR1 is MDHEN and CDR2 SYDVKM. The CDR3 is made up of 15 amino acids. The CDR3 spells CASSLRDRNTGELFF. DNA for the CDR3: TGTGCCAGCAGTCTCCGGGACAGGAACACCGGGGAGCTGTTTTTT. The variable domain in full, completed from reference TRBV28 and TRBJ2-2, reads DVKVTQSSRYLVKRTGEKVFLECVQDMDHENMFWYRQDPGLGLRLIYFSYDVKMKEKGDIPEGYSVSREKKERFSLILESASTNQTSMYLCASSLRDRNTGELFFGEGSRLTVL.

The rearrangement uses TRBV11-3 and TRBJ2-1, with a weak D call TRBD2 (6 bases). Per germline, CDR1 SGHNT and CDR2 YENEEA. The V end was cut by 3 bases, the J end by 16 bases, with 31 bases between. This CDR3 is 17 amino acids long. Written as DNA, the CDR3 is TGTGCCAGCAGCTTGGACCCATCCGGGGTCGAAGGTTCGGGGGTTTTCTTC. The encoded protein is CASSLDPSGVEGSGVFF.

This chain joins TRBV2 and TRBJ1-5; maybe TRBD1 (5 bases). The germline V and J ends were trimmed by 4 bases and 0 bases, with 16 bases remaining between them. Germline values: CDR1 SNHLY, CDR2 FYNNEI. The CDR3 loop spans 17 amino acids. CDR3 loop: CASSADSGGYSNQPQHF. CDR3 DNA: TGTGCCAGCAGTGCAGACAGTGGAGGCTATAGCAATCAGCCCCAGCATTTT.